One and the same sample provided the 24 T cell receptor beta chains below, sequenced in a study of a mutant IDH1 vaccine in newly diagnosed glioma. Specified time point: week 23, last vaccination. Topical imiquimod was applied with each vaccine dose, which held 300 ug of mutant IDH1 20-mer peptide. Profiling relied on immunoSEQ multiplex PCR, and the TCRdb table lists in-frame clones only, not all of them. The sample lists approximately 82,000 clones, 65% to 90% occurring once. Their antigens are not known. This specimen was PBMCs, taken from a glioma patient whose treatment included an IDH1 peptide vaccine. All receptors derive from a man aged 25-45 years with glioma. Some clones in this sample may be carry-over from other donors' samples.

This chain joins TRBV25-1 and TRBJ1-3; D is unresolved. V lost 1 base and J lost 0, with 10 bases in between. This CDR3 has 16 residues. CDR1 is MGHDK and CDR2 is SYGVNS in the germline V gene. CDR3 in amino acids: CASSESEYSSGNTIYF. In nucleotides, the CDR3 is TGTGCCAGCAGTGAATCTGAGTACAGCTCTGGAAACACCATATATTTT. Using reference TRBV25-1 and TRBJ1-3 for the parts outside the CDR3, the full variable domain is EADIYQTPRYLVIGTGKKITLECSQTMGHDKMYWYQQDPGMELHLIHYSYGVNSTEKGDLSSESTVSRIRTEHFPLTLESARPSHTSQYLCASSESEYSSGNTIYFGEGSWLTVV.

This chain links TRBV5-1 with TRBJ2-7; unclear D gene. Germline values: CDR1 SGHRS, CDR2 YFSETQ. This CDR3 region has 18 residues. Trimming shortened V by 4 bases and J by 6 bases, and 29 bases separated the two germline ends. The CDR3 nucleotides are TGCGCCAGCAGCCTCGGACCAACTCCCAACCCGTCCCTGTCCGAGCAGTACTTC. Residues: CASSLGPTPNPSLSEQYF. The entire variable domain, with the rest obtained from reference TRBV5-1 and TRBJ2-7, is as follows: KAGVTQTPRYLIKTRGQQVTLSCSPISGHRSVSWYQQTPGQGLQFLFEYFSETQRNKGNFPGRFSGRQFSNSRSEMNVSTLELGDSALYLCASSLGPTPNPSLSEQYFGPGTRLTVT.

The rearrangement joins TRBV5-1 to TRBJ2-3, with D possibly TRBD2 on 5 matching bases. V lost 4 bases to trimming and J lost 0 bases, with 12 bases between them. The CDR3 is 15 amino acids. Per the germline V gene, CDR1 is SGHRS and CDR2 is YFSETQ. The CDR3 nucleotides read TGCGCCAGCAGCAACACTAGAACTAGCACAGATACGCAGTATTTT. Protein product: CASSNTRTSTDTQYF. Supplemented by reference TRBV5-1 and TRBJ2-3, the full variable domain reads KAGVTQTPRYLIKTRGQQVTLSCSPISGHRSVSWYQQTPGQGLQFLFEYFSETQRNKGNFPGRFSGRQFSNSRSEMNVSTLELGDSALYLCASSNTRTSTDTQYFGPGTRLTVL.

CDR3 coding DNA: TGTGCCAGCAGCATTACCGGGACACGGTATACCGGTAACTATGGCTACACCTTC. It translates to CASSITGTRYTGNYGYTF. The V call is TRBV21-1, the J call TRBJ1-2; no DNA check was done on the table's D call, TRBD1. TRBV21-1 is described as a pseudogene. The CDR3 has 18 amino acids.

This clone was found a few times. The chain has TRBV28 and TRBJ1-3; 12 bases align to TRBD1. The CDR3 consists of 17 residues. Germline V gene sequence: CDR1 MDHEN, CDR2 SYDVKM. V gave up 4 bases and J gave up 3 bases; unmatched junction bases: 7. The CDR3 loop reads CASSSIGTGGFGNTIYF. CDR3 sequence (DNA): TGTGCCAGCAGTTCGATTGGGACAGGGGGCTTTGGAAACACCATATATTTT.

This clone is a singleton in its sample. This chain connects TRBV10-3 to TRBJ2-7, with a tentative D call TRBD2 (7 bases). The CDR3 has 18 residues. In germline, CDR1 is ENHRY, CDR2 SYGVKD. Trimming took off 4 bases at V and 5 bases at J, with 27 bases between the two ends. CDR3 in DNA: TGTGCCATCAGTGCCCATAGGGGGGGGTCAACTAGAGTCGACGAGCAGTACTTC. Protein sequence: CAISAHRGGSTRVDEQYF.

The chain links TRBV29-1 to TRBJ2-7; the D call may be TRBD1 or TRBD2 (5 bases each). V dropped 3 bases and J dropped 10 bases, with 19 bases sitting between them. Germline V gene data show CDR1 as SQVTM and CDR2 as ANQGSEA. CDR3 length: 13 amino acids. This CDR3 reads CSVETSGSFTQYF. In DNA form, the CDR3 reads TGCAGCGTTGAGACATCAGGGAGCTTTACCCAGTACTTC.

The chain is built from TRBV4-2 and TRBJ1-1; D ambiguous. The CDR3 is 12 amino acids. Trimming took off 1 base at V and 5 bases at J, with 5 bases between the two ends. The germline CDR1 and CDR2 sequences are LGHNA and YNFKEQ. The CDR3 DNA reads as TGTGCCAGCAGCCAAGGGGTAACTGAAGCTTTCTTT. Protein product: CASSQGVTEAFF.

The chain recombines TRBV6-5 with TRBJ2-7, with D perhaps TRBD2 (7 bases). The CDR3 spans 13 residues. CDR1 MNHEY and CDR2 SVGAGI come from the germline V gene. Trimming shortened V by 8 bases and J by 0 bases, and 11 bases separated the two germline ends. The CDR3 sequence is CASLGGASYEQYF. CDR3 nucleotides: TGTGCCAGCCTAGGGGGGGCCTCCTACGAGCAGTACTTC.

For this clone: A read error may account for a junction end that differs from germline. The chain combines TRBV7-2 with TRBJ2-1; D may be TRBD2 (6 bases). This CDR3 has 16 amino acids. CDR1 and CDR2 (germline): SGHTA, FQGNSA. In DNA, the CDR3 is TGTGCCAGCAGCTATTCTGCGTGGGACTCCGACAATGAGCAGTTCTTC. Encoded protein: CASSYSAWDSDNEQFF.

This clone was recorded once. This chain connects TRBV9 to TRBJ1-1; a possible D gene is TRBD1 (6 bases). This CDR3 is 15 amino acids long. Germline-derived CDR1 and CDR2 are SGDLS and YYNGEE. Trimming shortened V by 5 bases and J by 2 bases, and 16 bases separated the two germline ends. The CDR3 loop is CASRATTGHNTEAFF. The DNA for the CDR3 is TGTGCCAGCAGAGCTACGACAGGCCACAACACTGAAGCTTTCTTT.

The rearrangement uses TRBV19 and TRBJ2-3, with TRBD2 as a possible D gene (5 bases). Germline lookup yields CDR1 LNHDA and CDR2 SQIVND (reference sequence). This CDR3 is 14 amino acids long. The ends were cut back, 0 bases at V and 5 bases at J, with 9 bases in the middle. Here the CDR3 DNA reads TGTGCCAGTAGTATAGATGGAGAGGGAGATACGCAGTATTTT. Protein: CASSIDGEGDTQYF.

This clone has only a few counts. The CDR3 DNA follows: TGTGCCAGCAGTGAACGAGAGACTAGCTACGAGCAGTACTTC. As protein: CASSERETSYEQYF. This chain uses TRBV6-1 with TRBJ2-7, with D maybe TRBD2 (6 bases). The CDR3 loop spans 14 amino acids. CDR1 is MNHNS, CDR2 SASEGT, per germline. Trimming stripped 2 bases from V and 3 bases from J, with 11 bases between.

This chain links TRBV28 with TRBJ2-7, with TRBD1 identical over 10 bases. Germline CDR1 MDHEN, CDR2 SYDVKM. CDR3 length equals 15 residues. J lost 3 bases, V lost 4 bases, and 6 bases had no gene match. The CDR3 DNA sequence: TGTGCCAGCAGTTCTGGGACAGGGGACTTCTACGAGCAGTACTTC. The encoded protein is CASSSGTGDFYEQYF.

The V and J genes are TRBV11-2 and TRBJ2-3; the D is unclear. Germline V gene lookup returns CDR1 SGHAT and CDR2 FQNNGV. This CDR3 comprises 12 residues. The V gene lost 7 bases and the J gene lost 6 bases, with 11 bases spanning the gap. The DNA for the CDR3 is TGTGCCAGCACTCCCGGGTGGGATACGCAGTATTTT. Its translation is CASTPGWDTQYF.

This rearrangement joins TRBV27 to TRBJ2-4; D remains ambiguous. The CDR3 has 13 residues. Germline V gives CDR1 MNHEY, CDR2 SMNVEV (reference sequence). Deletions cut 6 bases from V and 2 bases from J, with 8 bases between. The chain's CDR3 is CASRAATKNIQYF. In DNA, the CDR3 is TGTGCCAGCAGGGCGGCAACCAAAAACATTCAGTACTTC.

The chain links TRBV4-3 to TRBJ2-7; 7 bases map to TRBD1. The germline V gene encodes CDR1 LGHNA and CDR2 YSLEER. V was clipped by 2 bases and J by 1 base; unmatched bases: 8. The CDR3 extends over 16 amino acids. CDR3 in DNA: TGCGCCAGCAGCCAAACCCGACAGGGAGCATCCTACGAGCAGTACTTC. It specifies CASSQTRQGASYEQYF.

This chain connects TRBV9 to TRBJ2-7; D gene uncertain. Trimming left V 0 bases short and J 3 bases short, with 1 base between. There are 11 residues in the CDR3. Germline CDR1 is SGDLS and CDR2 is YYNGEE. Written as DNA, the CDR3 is TGTGCCAGCAGCGTAGACTACGAGCAGTACTTC. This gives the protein CASSVDYEQYF.

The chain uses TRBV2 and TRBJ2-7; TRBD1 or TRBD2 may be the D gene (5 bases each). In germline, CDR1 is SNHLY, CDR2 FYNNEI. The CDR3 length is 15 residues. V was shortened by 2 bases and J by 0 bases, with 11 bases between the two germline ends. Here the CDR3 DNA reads TGTGCCAGCAGTGAATGGGGGTCCAGCTCCTACGAGCAGTACTTC. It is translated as CASSEWGSSSYEQYF.

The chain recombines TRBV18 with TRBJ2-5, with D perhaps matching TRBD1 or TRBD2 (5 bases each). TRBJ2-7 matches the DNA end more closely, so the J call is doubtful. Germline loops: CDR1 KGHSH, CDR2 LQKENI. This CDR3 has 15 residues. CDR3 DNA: TGTGCCAGCTCACCATCCCCAGGGAGCTCCTACGAGCAGTACTTC. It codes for CASSPSPGSSYEQYF.

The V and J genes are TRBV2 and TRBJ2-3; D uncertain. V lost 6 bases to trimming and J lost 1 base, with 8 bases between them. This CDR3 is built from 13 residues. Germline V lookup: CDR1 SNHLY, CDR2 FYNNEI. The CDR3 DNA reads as TGTGCCAGCAGCCAGTCAGGCACAGATACGCAGTATTTT. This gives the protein CASSQSGTDTQYF.

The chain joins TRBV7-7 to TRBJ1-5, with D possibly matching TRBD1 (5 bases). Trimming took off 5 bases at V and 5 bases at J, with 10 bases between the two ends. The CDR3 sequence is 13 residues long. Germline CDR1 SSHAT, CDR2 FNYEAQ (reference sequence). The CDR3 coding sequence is TGTGCCAGCAGCCTCGGGACCGATCAGCCCCAGCATTTT. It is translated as CASSLGTDQPQHF.

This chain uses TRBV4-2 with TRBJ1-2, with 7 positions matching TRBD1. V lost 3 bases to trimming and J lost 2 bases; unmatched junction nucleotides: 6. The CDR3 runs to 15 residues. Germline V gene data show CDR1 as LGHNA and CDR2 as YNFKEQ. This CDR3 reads CASSQTGRENYGYTF. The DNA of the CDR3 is TGTGCCAGCAGCCAGACAGGGAGGGAGAACTATGGCTACACCTTC.

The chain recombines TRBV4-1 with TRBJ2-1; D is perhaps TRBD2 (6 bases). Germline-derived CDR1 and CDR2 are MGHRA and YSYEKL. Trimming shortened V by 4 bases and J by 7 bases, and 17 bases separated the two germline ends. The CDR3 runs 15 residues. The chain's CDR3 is CASSLAEGFLNEQFF. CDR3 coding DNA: TGCGCCAGCAGCCTCGCGGAGGGCTTTTTAAATGAGCAGTTCTTC.